These 5 T cell receptor beta chains originate from one sample sequenced in a study of T cells in Graves' hyperthyroidism and ophthalmopathy. RNA transcripts were the template for amplifying TCR beta CDR3 regions. TCR CDR3 underwent first-round RT-PCR with the HTBI primer set. TCRdb independently ran MiXCR on the multiplex PCR reads; one entry per CDR3 protein. The table includes about 600,000 distinct CDR3 sequences, 14% detected once. The sequenced sample was blood. The receptors here all came from a woman aged 18-29 years with Graves' ophthalmopathy.

This clonotype was seen repeatedly, ten times or more. The J gene is TRBJ1-5, the V gene TRBV6-1; unclear D gene. CDR3 size: 14 residues. V lost 6 bases to trimming and J lost 6 bases, with 15 bases between them. CDR1 is MNHNS, CDR2 SASEGT, per germline. The CDR3, as DNA: TGTGCCAGCAGCCGCGCCGGGGTAGGTCAGCCCCAGCATTTT. It specifies CASSRAGVGQPQHF.

This clonotype has a handful of counts. V and J are TRBV19 and TRBJ1-3, with D unresolved. CDR3 length: 16 amino acids. V was pared by 0 bases and J by 0 bases, with 9 bases between. The germline V gene has CDR1 LNHDA and CDR2 SQIVND (reference sequence). CDR3 coding DNA: TGTGCCAGTAGTATAGACAGGTACTCCTCTGGAAACACCATATATTTT. This gives the protein CASSIDRYSSGNTIYF.

Here the CDR3 DNA reads TGCGCCAGCAGCAATACCAATAGGACACGGTCCAATACCCAGTACTTC. It encodes CASSNTNRTRSNTQYF. This chain joins TRBV5-1 and TRBJ2-5, with D perhaps matching TRBD1 (5 bases). The germline V and J ends were trimmed by 4 bases and 8 bases, with 24 bases remaining between them. The CDR3 is 16 residues long. Germline values: CDR1 SGHRS, CDR2 YFSETQ.

Ten or more counts support this clonotype. This rearrangement joins TRBV7-9 to TRBJ2-5; unclear D gene. Trimming removed 5 bases from V and 5 bases from J, with 21 bases in between. Germline V gene data show CDR1 as SEHNR and CDR2 as FQNEAQ (reference sequence). The CDR3 length is 16 residues. CDR3 residues: CASSGSTLSLGETQYF. CDR3 DNA: TGTGCCAGCAGCGGGTCGACCCTTAGCCTGGGGGAGACCCAGTACTTC.

This clonotype was counted at least ten times. The gene calls are TRBV6-2 or TRBV6-3 and TRBJ1-6; D is ambiguous. This CDR3 has 16 residues. The V end lost 5 bases, the J end lost 0 bases, and 11 bases lay between the germline ends. CDR1 and CDR2 (germline): MNHEY, SVGEGT. CDR3 protein: CASSQDISSYNSPLHF. Written as DNA, the CDR3 is TGTGCCAGCAGTCAAGACATCAGCTCCTATAATTCACCCCTCCACTTT.